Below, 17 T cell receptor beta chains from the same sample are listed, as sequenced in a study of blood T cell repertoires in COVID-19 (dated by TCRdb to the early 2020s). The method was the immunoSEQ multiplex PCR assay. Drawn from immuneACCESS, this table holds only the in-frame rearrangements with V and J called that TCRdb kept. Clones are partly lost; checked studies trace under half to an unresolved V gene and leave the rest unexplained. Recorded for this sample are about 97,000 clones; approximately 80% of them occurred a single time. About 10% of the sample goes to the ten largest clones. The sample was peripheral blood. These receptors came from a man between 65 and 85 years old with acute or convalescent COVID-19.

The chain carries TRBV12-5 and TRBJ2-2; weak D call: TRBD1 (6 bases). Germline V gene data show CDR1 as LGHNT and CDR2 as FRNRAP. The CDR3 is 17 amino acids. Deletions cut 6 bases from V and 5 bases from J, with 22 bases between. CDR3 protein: CASGPTLPRGRTGELFF. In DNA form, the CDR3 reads TGTGCTAGTGGGCCGACCCTGCCCAGGGGAAGGACCGGGGAGCTGTTTTTT.

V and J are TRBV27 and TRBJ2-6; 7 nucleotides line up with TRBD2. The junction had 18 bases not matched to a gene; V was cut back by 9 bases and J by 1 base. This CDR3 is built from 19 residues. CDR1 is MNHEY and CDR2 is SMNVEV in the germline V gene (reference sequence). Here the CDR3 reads CASGPYVAGQVSGANVLTF. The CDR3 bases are TGTGCCAGTGGCCCCTACGTAGCGGGCCAGGTATCTGGGGCCAACGTCCTGACTTTC.

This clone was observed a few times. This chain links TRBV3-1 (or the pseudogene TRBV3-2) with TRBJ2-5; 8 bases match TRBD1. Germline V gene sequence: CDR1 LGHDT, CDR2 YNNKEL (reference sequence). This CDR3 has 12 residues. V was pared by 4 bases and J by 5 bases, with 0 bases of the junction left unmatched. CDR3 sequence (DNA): TGTGCCAGCAGCCGACAGGGGGAGACCCAGTACTTC. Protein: CASSRQGETQYF.

The CDR3 reads CASSVPGTRAGQPQHF. CDR3 in DNA: TGTGCCAGCAGTGTCCCGGGAACTAGGGCGGGTCAGCCCCAGCATTTT. The V call is TRBV2, the J call TRBJ1-5, with no clear D. CDR3 length equals 16 residues. Germline CDR1 and CDR2: SNHLY and FYNNEI. Trimming shortened V by 4 bases and J by 6 bases, and 19 bases separated the two germline ends.

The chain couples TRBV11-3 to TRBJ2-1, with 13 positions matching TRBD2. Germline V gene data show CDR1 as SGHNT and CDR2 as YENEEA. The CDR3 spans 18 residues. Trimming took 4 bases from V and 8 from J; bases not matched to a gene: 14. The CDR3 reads CASSSRAQGLAGFHEQFF. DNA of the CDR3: TGTGCCAGCAGCTCGCGCGCACAGGGACTAGCGGGGTTTCATGAGCAGTTCTTC.

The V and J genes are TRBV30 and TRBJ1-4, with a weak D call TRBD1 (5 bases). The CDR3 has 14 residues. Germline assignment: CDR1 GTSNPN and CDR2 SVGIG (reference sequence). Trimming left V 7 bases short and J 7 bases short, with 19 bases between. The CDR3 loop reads CASRQSTEGEKLFF. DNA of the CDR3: TGTGCCTCCCGACAGTCGACGGAAGGTGAAAAACTGTTTTTT. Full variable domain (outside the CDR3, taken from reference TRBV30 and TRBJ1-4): SQTIHQWPATLVQPVGSPLSLECTVEGTSNPNLYWYRQAAGRGLQLLFYSVGIGQISSEVPQNLSASRPQDRQFILSSKKLLLSDSGFYLCASRQSTEGEKLFFGSGTQLSVL.

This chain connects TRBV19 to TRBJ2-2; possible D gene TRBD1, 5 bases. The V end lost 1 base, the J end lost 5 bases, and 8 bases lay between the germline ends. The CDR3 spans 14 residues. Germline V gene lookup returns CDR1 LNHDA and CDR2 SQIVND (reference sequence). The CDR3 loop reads CASSIARATGELFF. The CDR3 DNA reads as TGTGCCAGTAGTATAGCCAGGGCTACCGGGGAGCTGTTTTTT.

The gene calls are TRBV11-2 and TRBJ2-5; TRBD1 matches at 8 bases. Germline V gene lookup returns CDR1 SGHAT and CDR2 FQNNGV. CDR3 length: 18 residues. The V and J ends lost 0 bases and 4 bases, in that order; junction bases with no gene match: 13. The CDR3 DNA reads TGTGCCAGCAGCTTAGATAAGGACAGGGCTGGTTTTGGAGAGACCCAGTACTTC. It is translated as CASSLDKDRAGFGETQYF.

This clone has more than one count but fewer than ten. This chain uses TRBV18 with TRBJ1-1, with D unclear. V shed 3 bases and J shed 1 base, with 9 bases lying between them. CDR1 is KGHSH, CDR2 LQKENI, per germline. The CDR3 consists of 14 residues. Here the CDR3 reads CASSPIPRNTEAFF. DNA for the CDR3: TGTGCCAGCTCACCTATCCCCCGGAACACTGAAGCTTTCTTT.

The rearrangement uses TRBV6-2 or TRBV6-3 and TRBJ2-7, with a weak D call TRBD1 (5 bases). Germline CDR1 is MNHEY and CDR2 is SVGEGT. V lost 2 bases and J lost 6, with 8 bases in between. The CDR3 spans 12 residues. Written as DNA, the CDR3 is TGTGCCAGCAGTTACACAGGATTCGAGCAGTACTTC. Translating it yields CASSYTGFEQYF.

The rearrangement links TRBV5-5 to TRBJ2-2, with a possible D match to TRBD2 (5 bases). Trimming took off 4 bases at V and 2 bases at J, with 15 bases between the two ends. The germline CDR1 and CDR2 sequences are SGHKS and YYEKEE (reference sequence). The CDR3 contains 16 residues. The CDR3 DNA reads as TGTGCCAGCAGCCTTTATACGGGGTTTAACACCGGGGAGCTGTTTTTT. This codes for CASSLYTGFNTGELFF.

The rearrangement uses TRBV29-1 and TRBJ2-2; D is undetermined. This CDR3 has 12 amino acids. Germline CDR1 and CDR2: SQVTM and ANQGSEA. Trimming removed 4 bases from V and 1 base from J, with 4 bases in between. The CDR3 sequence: CSVAWNTGELFF. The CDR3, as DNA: TGCAGCGTTGCTTGGAACACCGGGGAGCTGTTTTTT.

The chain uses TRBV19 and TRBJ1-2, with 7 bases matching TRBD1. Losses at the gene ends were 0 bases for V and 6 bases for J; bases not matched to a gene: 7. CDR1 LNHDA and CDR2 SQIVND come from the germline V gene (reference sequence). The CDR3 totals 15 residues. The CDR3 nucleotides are TGTGCCAGTAGTATAGATCTCACAGGGGAGGATGGCTACACCTTC. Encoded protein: CASSIDLTGEDGYTF.

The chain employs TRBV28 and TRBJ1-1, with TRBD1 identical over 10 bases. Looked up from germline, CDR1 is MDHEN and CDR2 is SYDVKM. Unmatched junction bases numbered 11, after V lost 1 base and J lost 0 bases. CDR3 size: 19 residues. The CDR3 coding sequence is TGTGCCAGCAGTTTATCCCGGACAGGGGGTTTAACAATGAACACTGAAGCTTTCTTT. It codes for CASSLSRTGGLTMNTEAFF.

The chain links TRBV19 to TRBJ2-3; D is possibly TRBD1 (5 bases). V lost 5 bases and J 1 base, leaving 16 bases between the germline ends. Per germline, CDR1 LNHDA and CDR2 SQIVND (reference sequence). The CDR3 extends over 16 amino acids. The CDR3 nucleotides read TGTGCCAGTAGTGCCCAACAGGCTCTTCGCACAGATACGCAGTATTTT. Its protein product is CASSAQQALRTDTQYF.

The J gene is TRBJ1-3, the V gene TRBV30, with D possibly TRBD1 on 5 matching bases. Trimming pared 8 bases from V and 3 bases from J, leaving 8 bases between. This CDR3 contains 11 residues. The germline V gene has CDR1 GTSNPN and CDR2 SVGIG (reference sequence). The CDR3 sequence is CASRVGNTIYF. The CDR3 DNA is TGTGCCAGCAGGGTTGGAAACACCATATATTTT.

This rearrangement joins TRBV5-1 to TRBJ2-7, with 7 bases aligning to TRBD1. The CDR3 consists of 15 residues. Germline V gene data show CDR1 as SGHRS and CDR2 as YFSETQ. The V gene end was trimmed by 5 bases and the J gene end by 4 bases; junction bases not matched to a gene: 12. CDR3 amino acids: CASRTGTERTYEQYF. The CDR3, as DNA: TGCGCCAGCAGGACCGGGACAGAGAGGACTTACGAGCAGTACTTC.